The clone carrying this T cell receptor (beta chain) was observed once. Its specificity is unknown. Using immunoSEQ multiplex PCR, the repertoire was profiled, and TCRdb retains in-frame clones only, with some absent. The sample contains tens of thousands of clones, roughly 89% of which appear only once. The sample originates from a study of T cell responses to AZD1222 COVID-19 vaccine. Turning to the study itself: Second-dose intervals of approximately 4 or approximately 12 weeks were pooled. General study points: Unmutated variant regions are reportedly the target of nearly half of TCRs that are spike-specific. Just five or six AZD1222 recipients were seropositive at baseline.

Germline V gene sequence: CDR1 LGHNA, CDR2 YNFKEQ. CDR3 length equals 13 residues. The V and J ends lost 4 bases and 4 bases respectively, with 11 bases between them. The chain recombines TRBV4-2 with TRBJ2-7; D is possibly TRBD1 (6 bases). The TCR originated in an adult in good health. Material: peripheral blood, obtained on day 0 of AZD1222 vaccination. The CDR3 DNA reads as TGTGCCAGCAGCCTCGACAGGACTTACGAGCAGTACTTC. It yields the protein CASSLDRTYEQYF.